This TCR beta chain was identified during a study of cytomegalovirus exposure and HLA in healthy donors. The germline CDR1 and CDR2 sequences are MNHNS and SASEGT. The CDR3 is 15 amino acids. Trimming removed 6 bases from V and 2 bases from J, with 15 bases in between. The primer mix had 60 Vbeta and 13 Jbeta primers. TCRdb keeps only in-frame clones here, not all; method: immunoSEQ multiplex PCR. The sample contains roughly 150,000 clones, approximately 80% of which appear only once. Sequencing was carried out using PBMCs. The receptor's source is a middle-aged woman in good health and CMV-seronegative. This chain connects TRBV6-1 to TRBJ2-3, with a weak D call TRBD1 (5 bases). CDR3 sequence reads: CASSQYRHNTDTQYF. For the CDR3, the DNA is TGTGCCAGCAGCCAGTACAGGCATAACACAGATACGCAGTATTTT.